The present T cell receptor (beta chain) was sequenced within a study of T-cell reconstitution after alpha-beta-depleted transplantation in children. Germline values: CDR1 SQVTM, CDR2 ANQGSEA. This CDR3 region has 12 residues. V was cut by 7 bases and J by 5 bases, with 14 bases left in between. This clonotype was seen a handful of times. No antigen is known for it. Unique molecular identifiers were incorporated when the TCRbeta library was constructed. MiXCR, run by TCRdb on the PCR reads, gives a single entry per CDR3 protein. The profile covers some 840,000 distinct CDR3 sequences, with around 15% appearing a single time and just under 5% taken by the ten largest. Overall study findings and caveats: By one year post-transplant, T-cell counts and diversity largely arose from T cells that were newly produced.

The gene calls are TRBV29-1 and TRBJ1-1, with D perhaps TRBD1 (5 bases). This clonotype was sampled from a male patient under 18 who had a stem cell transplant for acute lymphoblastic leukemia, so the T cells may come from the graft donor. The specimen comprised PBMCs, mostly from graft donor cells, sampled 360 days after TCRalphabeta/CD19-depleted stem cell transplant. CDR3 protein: CSAVRGRTEAFF. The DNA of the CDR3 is TGCAGCGCCGTAAGGGGCAGGACTGAAGCTTTCTTT.